Listed here are 5 T cell receptor beta chains from one sample, sequenced in a study of blood T cell repertoires in COVID-19. TCRdb keeps only in-frame clones here, not all; method: immunoSEQ multiplex PCR. The table has about 270,000 clones, approximately 80% seen once. The sample taken for sequencing was peripheral blood. These receptors were collected from a woman aged 60-75 years with active or convalescent COVID-19.

The chain couples TRBV5-6 to TRBJ1-5; D unclear. V lost 1 base, J lost 0 bases, and 8 bases lay in between. The CDR3 length is 15 residues. Germline CDR1 and CDR2: SGHDT and YYEEEE. The CDR3 DNA reads as TGTGCCAGCAGCTTGAGCCCCCGTAGCAATCAGCCCCAGCATTTT. Its translation is CASSLSPRSNQPQHF.

This clone was seen a few times. The chain couples TRBV14 to TRBJ1-6; a weak D match, TRBD1 (5 bases). This CDR3 has 18 amino acids. V lost 5 bases and J lost 7, with 24 bases in between. The germline CDR1 and CDR2 sequences are SGHDN and FVKESK. CDR3 bases: TGTGCCAGCAGCTATACAAAAGGGGTTATTCAAGGGAATTCACCCCTCCACTTT. Amino acid sequence: CASSYTKGVIQGNSPLHF.

The chain joins TRBV19 to TRBJ2-7; TRBD1 is a possible D gene (6 bases). Germline CDR1 LNHDA, CDR2 SQIVND (reference sequence). The CDR3 has 13 residues. The V end was cut by 6 bases, the J end by 2 bases, with 11 bases between. The CDR3 DNA reads as TGTGCCAGTAGCGACAGGCTACCCTACGAGCAGTACTTC. Translated, it gives CASSDRLPYEQYF.

The chain recombines TRBV10-3 with TRBJ1-2; 7 positions agree with TRBD1. The length of the CDR3 is 13 residues. Looked up from germline, CDR1 is ENHRY and CDR2 is SYGVKD. The V segment lost 7 bases and the J segment 8 bases; nucleotides outside the gene matches: 10. CDR3 region: CAINGRTGEGYTF. The CDR3 nucleotides are TGTGCCATCAATGGTCGGACAGGAGAGGGCTACACCTTC.

V gene TRBV12-3 or TRBV12-4 combines with J gene TRBJ1-6; D may be TRBD1 (6 bases). CDR3 size: 13 residues. Trimming left V 7 bases short and J 10 bases short, with 14 bases between. The CDR3: CASTRGVESPLHF. The CDR3 DNA is TGTGCCAGCACCAGGGGAGTAGAGTCACCCCTCCACTTT.